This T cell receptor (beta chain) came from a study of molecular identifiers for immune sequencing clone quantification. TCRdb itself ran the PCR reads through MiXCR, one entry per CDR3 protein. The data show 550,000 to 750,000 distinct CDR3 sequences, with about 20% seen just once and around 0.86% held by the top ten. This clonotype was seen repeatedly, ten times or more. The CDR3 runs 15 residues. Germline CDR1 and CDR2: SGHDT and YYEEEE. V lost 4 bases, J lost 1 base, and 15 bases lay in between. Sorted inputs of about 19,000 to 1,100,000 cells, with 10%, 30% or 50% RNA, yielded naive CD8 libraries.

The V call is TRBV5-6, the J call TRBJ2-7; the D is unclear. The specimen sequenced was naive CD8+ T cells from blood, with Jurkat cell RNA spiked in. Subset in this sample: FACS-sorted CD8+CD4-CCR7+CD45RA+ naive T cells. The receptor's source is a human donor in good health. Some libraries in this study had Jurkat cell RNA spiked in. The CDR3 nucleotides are TGTGCCAGCAGCCCGGGCCGCAGTTTATCCTACGAGCAGTACTTC. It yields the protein CASSPGRSLSYEQYF.